This T cell receptor beta chain came from a study of spatial heterogeneity in lung cancer (dated by TCRdb to about 2019). Study-wide context: More beta-chain than alpha-chain transcripts were consistently detected, likely reflecting higher beta-chain transcript abundance. In the raw uncorrected reads, each unique combination of TCR and UMI appeared more than ten times on average. In non-small cell lung cancer, the study made a quantitative comparison of TCR alpha and beta repertoires among multiple tumor regions, matched nontumor lung and blood. The study linked features of the TCR repertoire to counts of nonsynonymous mutations, which were determined by whole-exome sequencing of tumor tissue. At surgery, both alpha and beta chains were TCR-sequenced in over 200 tumor regions, over 61 matched nontumor lung samples and 56 PBMC samples.

The CDR3 goes from the cysteine to the phenylalanine over 15 residues. The CDR3 DNA has 45 bases and is translated from base 1. From a lookup of the germline V gene, CDR1 and CDR2 are MGHRA and YSYEKL. The trim is 0 bases for V and 3 bases for J, with a gap of 9 bases between the germline ends. The library was produced with 5' RACE. Sequenced on a NextSeq 500. The TCR library protocol attached a unique molecular identifier to each TCR cDNA molecule to allow correction of PCR and sequencing errors. Under the source paper's analysis protocol: TCR identification, UMI-based error correction and CDR3 extraction were all carried out with Decombinator tools. TCRs above a frequency of 2 per 1,000, corresponding to the top 1% of the tumor frequency distribution, were defined as expanded. Rényi diversity was computed with the R vegan package after subsampling each repertoire 100 times to 5,000 TCRs. CDR3 similarity networks were built from amino acid triplet string-kernel similarity, connecting CDR3s with pairwise similarity above 0.82. TCRdb reran the public reads through fastp at Q25 and MiXCR, keeping productive beta chains. Rows with one shared CDR3 protein collapse into an entry with the most common genes and DNA. These V and J calls derive from TCRdb rather than the authors' analysis. The sample records about 11,000 distinct CDR3 sequences, approximately 6.5% of which are singletons. The ten top clones hold under 30% of the sample.

The sample's time point label is to be understood as: sample taken at primary tumor resection. Without any cell sorting, TCR sequencing was performed on whole RNA extracted either from tumor and nontumor lung tissue or from cryopreserved PBMC samples. Donors were 72 patients with early-stage, untreated non-small cell lung cancer from the lung TRACERx cohort. Only patients with enough RNA available from two or more tumor regions were chosen for TCR sequencing. A word on this clonotype: The target of this receptor is not known. No much larger clonotype is one base removed from it; base qualities were not supplied. For a library built for alpha chains, this beta chain is a stray read; little rests on its size.

Study-level results and caveats: Ubiquitous expanded tumor TCRs were found in blood more often at tumor resection than at routine follow-up. Confirming at a functional level the hypothesis that regional TCRs recognize regional mutations was considered to require additional single-cell paired TCR alpha and beta sequencing.

The TCR sequence derives from a male donor with early-stage non-small cell lung cancer. The sample was PBMCs, taken at surgery. The V and J genes are TRBV4-1 and TRBJ2-1; the D gene assignment is ambiguous. The CDR3 region has the sequence CASSQDLPIYNEQFF. The DNA sequence is as follows: TGCGCCAGCAGCCAAGATCTTCCAATCTACAATGAGCAGTTCTTC.